This T cell receptor beta chain is drawn from a study of blood T cell repertoires in COVID-19. Whole-study context: The samples span acute and convalescent COVID-19 from the United States, Italy and Spain.

The CDR3 totals 14 residues. Looked up from germline, CDR1 is SGHTA and CDR2 is FQGNSA. Trimming took off 3 bases at V and 0 bases at J, with 7 bases between the two ends. Authors' data handling: Quantification of nucleated cells was approximated via reference gene primer amplification. The assay was immunoSEQ multiplex PCR, and TCRdb's table has in-frame clones only and misses some. V and J calls and clone size come straight from that table; D and trimming were deduced from the DNA. The repertoire has over 400,000 clones, about 89% of them found once; the top ten carry roughly 8.3%. The clonotype comes from a woman between 45 and 65 years old with COVID-19, enrolled during active disease. Sequences were obtained from peripheral blood. V usage is TRBV7-2 and J usage is TRBJ2-3; D might be TRBD1 (5 bases). CDR3 sequence reads: CASSFDSSTDTQYF. The CDR3 DNA follows: TGTGCCAGCAGCTTTGACAGTAGCACAGATACGCAGTATTTT.